This passage covers 23 T cell receptor beta chains from one sample sequenced in a study of blood T cell repertoires in COVID-19. Here immunoSEQ multiplex PCR was the method, and the copy in TCRdb shows in-frame clones only, minus some. The sample records some 76,000 clones, 75% to 90% being singletons. Material: peripheral blood. All receptors come from a man between 60 and 70 years old with acute or convalescent COVID-19.

This clone occurred once. The V gene is TRBV11-2, the J gene TRBJ2-7; TRBD2 agrees at 7 bases. Per germline, CDR1 SGHAT and CDR2 FQNNGV. The CDR3 spans 17 residues. The trim removed 3 bases at V and 0 bases at J, leaving 11 bases unmatched. The CDR3 is CASSFGGGTPVSYEQYF. CDR3 nucleotides: TGTGCCAGCAGCTTTGGGGGGGGGACCCCTGTCTCCTACGAGCAGTACTTC.

The chain links TRBV5-1 to TRBJ1-2; perhaps TRBD1 as D (6 bases). Germline assignment: CDR1 SGHRS and CDR2 YFSETQ. V lost 0 bases, J lost 1 base, and 10 bases lay in between. The length of the CDR3 is 15 residues. CDR3 sequence: CASSLAGTNNYGYTF. The CDR3 DNA reads as TGCGCCAGCAGCTTGGCGGGGACAAATAACTATGGCTACACCTTC.

On this clone itself: At one boundary the junction diverges from the germline segment, which might be a read error. The chain uses TRBV7-3 and TRBJ2-7; 8 bases line up with TRBD1. CDR3 length: 11 residues. CDR1 is SGHTA, CDR2 FQGTGA, per germline. CDR3 in amino acids: CASSARTGNHF. DNA for the CDR3: TGTGCCAGCAGCGCCAGGACAGGGAACCACTTC.

This clone was found a few times. In nucleotides, the CDR3 is TGCAGCGTTGTGAGCGACAGGGTAGGGGCAGCTTTCTTT. It is translated as CSVVSDRVGAAFF. The rearrangement uses TRBV29-1 and TRBJ1-1; TRBD1 matches at 7 bases. CDR1 and CDR2 from the germline V gene are SQVTM and ANQGSEA. There are 13 residues in the CDR3. V was clipped by 4 bases and J by 10 bases; unmatched bases: 12.

This clone was picked up one time. The V and J genes are TRBV10-1 and TRBJ2-7, with 8 bases aligning to TRBD1. The J segment lost 5 bases and the V segment lost 0 bases, leaving 3 bases of the junction unmatched. Germline V lookup: CDR1 WNHNN, CDR2 SYGVQD (reference sequence). The CDR3 length is 14 residues. The CDR3 sequence: CASSESTGAHEQYF. The CDR3 bases are TGCGCCAGCAGTGAGTCGACAGGGGCACACGAGCAGTACTTC.

This clone was counted only a few times. V is TRBV5-1 and J is TRBJ1-1, with 11 bases fitting TRBD1. J gave up 7 bases and V 4 bases, and 9 bases lay outside the gene matches. The CDR3 has 15 residues. Germline CDR1 and CDR2: SGHRS and YFSETQ. The CDR3 protein is CASSRGQGAQSEAFF. CDR3 nucleotide sequence: TGCGCCAGCAGCCGCGGACAGGGGGCGCAGAGTGAAGCTTTCTTT. The full variable domain, in which reference TRBV5-1 and TRBJ1-1 provide the parts outside the CDR3, is KAGVTQTPRYLIKTRGQQVTLSCSPISGHRSVSWYQQTPGQGLQFLFEYFSETQRNKGNFPGRFSGRQFSNSRSEMNVSTLELGDSALYLCASSRGQGAQSEAFFGQGTRLTVV.

The chain recombines TRBV5-1 with TRBJ2-7; 8 nucleotides agree with TRBD2. The CDR3 length is 15 residues. Germline assignment: CDR1 SGHRS and CDR2 YFSETQ. V lost 0 bases and J lost 3; bases outside the gene matches: 5. The CDR3 loop reads CASSLVRGGGYEQYF. DNA of the CDR3: TGCGCCAGCAGCTTGGTCCGGGGGGGAGGCTACGAGCAGTACTTC. The full variable domain, its missing parts supplied by reference TRBV5-1 and TRBJ2-7, is KAGVTQTPRYLIKTRGQQVTLSCSPISGHRSVSWYQQTPGQGLQFLFEYFSETQRNKGNFPGRFSGRQFSNSRSEMNVSTLELGDSALYLCASSLVRGGGYEQYFGPGTRLTVT.

The chain carries TRBV24-1 and TRBJ1-5, with TRBD1 as a possible D gene (5 bases). Germline V CDR1 and CDR2: KGHDR, SFDVKD. The V and J ends lost 4 bases and 7 bases respectively, with 10 bases between them. The CDR3 is 13 amino acids. The CDR3 here is CATSDRVYQPQHF. For the CDR3, the DNA is TGTGCCACCAGTGACAGGGTATACCAGCCCCAGCATTTT.

This chain uses TRBV30 with TRBJ1-2; tentatively, D is TRBD1 (6 bases). Germline CDR1 and CDR2: GTSNPN and SVGIG (reference sequence). Trimming stripped 6 bases from V and 7 bases from J, with 21 bases between. This CDR3 spans 14 amino acids. The CDR3 bases are TGTGCCTGCGAAAGTATTCGGGACACCGGTGGCTACACCTTC. This translates into CACESIRDTGGYTF.

The CDR3 nucleotides are TGTGCCAGCAGTTACTCTGGGCAGGGAGCGGGCGGCTACACCTTC. Its protein is CASSYSGQGAGGYTF. The chain recombines TRBV6-5 with TRBJ1-2; TRBD1 might be the D (5 bases). V gave up 0 bases and J gave up 8 bases, with 16 bases separating them. The CDR3 spans 15 residues. Germline V gives CDR1 MNHEY, CDR2 SVGAGI.

This chain links TRBV2 with TRBJ1-5; D is unclear. Trimming took 3 bases from V and 2 from J, leaving 14 bases between them. Germline CDR1 reads SNHLY; CDR2 reads FYNNEI. The CDR3 totals 16 residues. The CDR3 sequence is CASSEGGGEGNQPQHF. CDR3 bases: TGTGCCAGCAGTGAGGGAGGTGGCGAGGGCAATCAGCCCCAGCATTTT.

The chain uses TRBV11-2 and TRBJ2-5; a weak D match, TRBD2 (6 bases). Per the germline V gene, CDR1 is SGHAT and CDR2 is FQNNGV. V was trimmed by 5 bases and J by 5 bases, leaving 18 bases between them. CDR3 size: 15 residues. The DNA for the CDR3 is TGTGCCAGCAGCCCGAGGGACTCTCGACGGGAGACCCAGTACTTC. It is translated as CASSPRDSRRETQYF.

This clone was detected only once. The chain combines TRBV6-1 with TRBJ2-1; the match to TRBD2 covers 12 bases. The CDR3 totals 16 residues. Losses at the gene ends were 4 bases for V and 7 bases for J; bases not matched to a gene: 8. CDR1 is MNHNS and CDR2 is SASEGT in the germline V gene. CDR3 sequence reads: CASSGLAGGPVNEQFF. The CDR3 bases are TGTGCCAGCAGTGGGCTAGCGGGAGGGCCGGTAAATGAGCAGTTCTTC.

CDR3 DNA sequence: TGTGCCAGCAGCTTAAGCACGGCAACTAATGAAAAACTGTTTTTT. It codes for CASSLSTATNEKLFF. The V and J genes are TRBV7-8 and TRBJ1-4; D is ambiguous. Trimming took 2 bases from V and 0 from J, leaving 7 bases between them. The CDR3 contains 15 residues. CDR1 SGHVS and CDR2 FQNEAQ come from the germline V gene.

The rearrangement joins TRBV5-1 to TRBJ1-2; D gene uncertain. Germline V lookup: CDR1 SGHRS, CDR2 YFSETQ. The CDR3 has 12 amino acids. The ends were cut back, 0 bases at V and 5 bases at J, with 5 bases in the middle. The CDR3 DNA sequence: TGCGCCAGCAGCTTGGAGCGGTATGGCTACACCTTC. Translating it yields CASSLERYGYTF.

This clone was recorded only once. This chain joins TRBV7-7 and TRBJ2-3; 13 bases are a match to TRBD2. J gave up 3 bases and V 5 bases, and 2 bases lay outside the gene matches. The germline gives CDR1 SSHAT, CDR2 FNYEAQ (reference sequence). The CDR3 runs to 15 residues. The CDR3 spells CASSQLAGGTDTQYF. The CDR3, as DNA: TGTGCCAGCAGCCAACTAGCGGGAGGGACAGATACGCAGTATTTT.

Here the CDR3 reads CASTAGVTGELFF. The CDR3 DNA sequence: TGTGCCAGCACAGCGGGAGTTACCGGGGAGCTGTTTTTT. The rearrangement uses TRBV9 and TRBJ2-2, with 8 positions matching TRBD2. Trimming took 6 bases from V and 5 from J; bases not matched to a gene: 3. This CDR3 spans 13 amino acids. Germline V CDR1 and CDR2: SGDLS, YYNGEE.

The rearrangement links TRBV5-1 to TRBJ1-1; D not resolved. The germline V gene encodes CDR1 SGHRS and CDR2 YFSETQ. V was cut by 0 bases and J by 0 bases, with 9 bases left in between. The CDR3 contains 15 residues. DNA of the CDR3: TGCGCCAGCAGCTTGGAGCGGCGTTTGAACACTGAAGCTTTCTTT. This sequence encodes CASSLERRLNTEAFF.

The V gene is TRBV10-2, the J gene TRBJ2-7, with 8 bases that match TRBD2. The CDR3 runs to 15 residues. V shed 7 bases and J 2 bases; nucleotides not matched to a gene: 10. CDR1 WSHSY and CDR2 SAAADI come from the germline V gene. CDR3 residues: CASKTAGGPPYEQYF. The CDR3 DNA reads TGCGCCAGCAAAACGGCGGGGGGCCCCCCCTACGAGCAGTACTTC.

This chain uses TRBV21-1 with TRBJ2-5; the D call of TRBD1 is as the table states it, not checked on the DNA. TRBV21-1 is labeled a pseudogene. This CDR3 is 13 amino acids long. The CDR3 bases are TGTGCCAGCAGCAAAAGGGGGTGGGAGACCCAGTACTTC. It translates to CASSKRGWETQYF.

The chain uses TRBV13 and TRBJ2-2; a weak D match, TRBD1 (6 bases). Germline CDR1 reads PRHDT; CDR2 reads FYEKMQ (reference sequence). The CDR3 sequence is 17 residues long. Between the trimmed V and J ends, which lost 3 bases and 0 bases, there was a span of 14 bases. This CDR3 is CASSFSYRDANTGELFF. The CDR3, as DNA: TGTGCCAGCAGCTTTTCATACAGGGACGCGAACACCGGGGAGCTGTTTTTT.

The gene calls are TRBV7-9 and TRBJ2-1, with 7 bases aligning to TRBD2. Germline-derived CDR1 and CDR2 are SEHNR and FQNEAQ (reference sequence). V shed 7 bases, J shed 3 bases, and the junction held 12 bases outside the gene matches. The CDR3 is made up of 16 amino acids. CDR3 protein: CASIEVRERGYNEQFF. In DNA, the CDR3 is TGTGCCAGCATCGAAGTTCGGGAGCGGGGCTACAATGAGCAGTTCTTC.

The chain has TRBV25-1 and TRBJ1-2; TRBD1 is a possible D gene (6 bases). Deletions cut 4 bases from V and 5 bases from J, with 8 bases between. This CDR3 contains 12 residues. Per germline, CDR1 MGHDK and CDR2 SYGVNS. CDR3 sequence reads: CASSVGQYGYTF. CDR3 nucleotide sequence: TGTGCCAGCAGTGTCGGACAGTATGGCTACACCTTC.